The source of this T cell receptor (beta chain) is a study of T cells after yellow fever vaccination. Synthesis of TCR cDNA relied on 5'RACE template switching, which attached a universal primer site and UMIs. Each CDR3 protein is one row after TCRdb ran MiXCR on the 5' RACE reads. This repertoire shows some 670,000 distinct CDR3 sequences, 9% to 15% found once; its top ten account for approximately 15%. Comments on this clonotype: Its antigen is not identified.

Findings of the study overall: Post-booster repertoires contained most primary-vaccination clones again (roughly 96% CD4, 85% to 90% CD8). Any FACS-sorted repertoire could hold abundant clonotypes that contaminate it from the bulk population. Peak timing came faster in the weaker secondary response, day 5 versus 15.

CDR3 length: 14 residues. J was trimmed by 5 bases and V by 3 bases; bases with no gene match: 5. Material: PBMCs, obtained on the day of the yellow fever booster vaccination. The source of this sequence is a man aged 25-45 years who received the YFV17D yellow fever vaccine. This chain links TRBV12-3 or TRBV12-4 with TRBJ2-7; 9 bases line up with TRBD2. CDR3 sequence: CASSFAGGRDEQYF. CDR3 bases: TGTGCCAGCAGTTTTGCGGGAGGGCGGGACGAGCAGTACTTC.